The source of this TCR beta chain is a study of cytotoxic CD8 clonotypes in ibrutinib-treated CLL. Overall study: When averaged across all of the samples, the counts came to some 250,000 productive templates and 80,000 to 100,000 productive rearrangements. General study findings and limits: Public clonotypes were seen rarely and were contracted or stable on treatment.

TCRdb's table, derived via immunoSEQ multiplex PCR, lists solely in-frame clones and lacks some. Of roughly 220,000 clones listed, 75% to 80% were seen once; the top ten hold 11%. A word on this clone: Its antigen is as yet unknown.

The V end was cut by 2 bases, the J end by 3 bases, with 11 bases between. Germline V gene data show CDR1 as MDHEN and CDR2 as SYDVKM. This CDR3 region has 14 residues. Sequences were derived from PBMCs, sampled after 12 months of ibrutinib treatment. This chain links TRBV28 with TRBJ2-7; D may correspond to TRBD1 or TRBD2 (5 bases each). The receptor comes from a human donor with chronic lymphocytic leukemia. The CDR3 DNA reads as TGTGCCAGCAGTTTAGGGGGTCCCCTCTACGAGCAGTACTTC. It yields the protein CASSLGGPLYEQYF. Complete variable domain (other parts from reference TRBV28 and TRBJ2-7): DVKVTQSSRYLVKRTGEKVFLECVQDMDHENMFWYRQDPGLGLRLIYFSYDVKMKEKGDIPEGYSVSREKKERFSLILESASTNQTSMYLCASSLGGPLYEQYFGPGTRLTVT.